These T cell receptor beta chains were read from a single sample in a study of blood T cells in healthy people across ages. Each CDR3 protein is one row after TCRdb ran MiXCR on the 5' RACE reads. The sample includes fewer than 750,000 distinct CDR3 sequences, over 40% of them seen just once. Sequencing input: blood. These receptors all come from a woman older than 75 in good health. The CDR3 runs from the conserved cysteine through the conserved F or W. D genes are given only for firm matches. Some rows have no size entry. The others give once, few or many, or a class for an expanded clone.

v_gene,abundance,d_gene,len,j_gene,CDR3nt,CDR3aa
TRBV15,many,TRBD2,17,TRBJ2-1,TGTGCCACCAGCAGAGATCATCTCTACGGACTAGCGGTTGAGCAGTTCTTC,CATSRDHLYGLAVEQFF
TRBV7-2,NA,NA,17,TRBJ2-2,TGTGCCAGCAGCTTGAGTTCTTGGACAGCGAACACCGGGGAGCTGTTTTTT,CASSLSSWTANTGELFF
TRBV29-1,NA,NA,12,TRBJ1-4,TGCAGCGTCAGTCGACCGAATGAAAAACTGTTTTTT,CSVSRPNEKLFF
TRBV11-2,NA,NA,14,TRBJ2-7,TGTGCCAGCAGCCGCGGACAGTCCTCCTACGAGCAGTACTTC,CASSRGQSSYEQYF
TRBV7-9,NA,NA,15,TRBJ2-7,TGTGCCAGCAGCCGGACACCAGAATCCCTCTACGAGCAGTACTTC,CASSRTPESLYEQYF
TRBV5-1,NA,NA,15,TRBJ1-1,TGCGCCAGCAGCCCTCAGGCAGGACAGTGGACGGAAGCTTTCTTT,CASSPQAGQWTEAFF
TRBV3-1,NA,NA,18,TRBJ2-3,TGTGCCAGCAGCCAAGATTTCGCCGAGCCAACTAGCACAGATACGCAGTATTTT,CASSQDFAEPTSTDTQYF
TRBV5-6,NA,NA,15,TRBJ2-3,TGTGCCAGCAGCTCGGGGCAGGAGTTCACAGATACGCAGTATTTT,CASSSGQEFTDTQYF
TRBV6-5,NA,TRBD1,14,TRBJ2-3,TGTGCCAGCAGCTGGACAGGGGCCACAGATACGCAGTATTTT,CASSWTGATDTQYF
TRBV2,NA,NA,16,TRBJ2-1,TGTGCCAGCAGTGATCTTACAGGACGGTCCTACAATGAGCAGTTCTTC,CASSDLTGRSYNEQFF
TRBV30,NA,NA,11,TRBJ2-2,TGTGCCTGGAGGGGATACGGGGAGCTGTTTTTT,CAWRGYGELFF
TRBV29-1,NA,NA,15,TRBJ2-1,TGCAGCGTTGCACAACAGGATTACCCCTACAATGAGCAGTTCTTC,CSVAQQDYPYNEQFF
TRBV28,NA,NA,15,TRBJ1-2,TGTGCCAGCAGTTTCCTCGTGACGGAAACCTATGGCTACACCTTC,CASSFLVTETYGYTF
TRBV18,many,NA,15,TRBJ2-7,TGTGCCAGCTCATCCTCCGGGACGAGCTCCTACGAGCAGTACTTC,CASSSSGTSSYEQYF
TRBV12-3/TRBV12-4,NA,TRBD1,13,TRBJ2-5,TGTGCCAGCGCCTTACAGGGGAAAGAGACCCAGTACTTC,CASALQGKETQYF
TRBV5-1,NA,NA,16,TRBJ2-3,TGCGCCAGCAGCTTGGAGGGGGGCAGTAGCACAGATACGCAGTATTTT,CASSLEGGSSTDTQYF
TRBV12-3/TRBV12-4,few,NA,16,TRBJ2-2,TGTGCCAGCAGTTTAAGTCGGGGAGGTGGCACCGGGGAGCTGTTTTTT,CASSLSRGGGTGELFF
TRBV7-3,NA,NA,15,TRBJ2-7,TGTGCCAGCAGCTTCTCCGGCGGGCCGCTCTACGAGCAGTACTTC,CASSFSGGPLYEQYF
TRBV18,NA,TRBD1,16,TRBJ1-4,TGTGCCAGCTCACCCGGACAGGCCGCAACTAATGAAAAACTGTTTTTT,CASSPGQAATNEKLFF
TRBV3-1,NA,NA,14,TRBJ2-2,TGTGCCAGCAGCCTAGGGGGGCACACCGGGGAGCTGTTTTTT,CASSLGGHTGELFF
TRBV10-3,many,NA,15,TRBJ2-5,TGTGCCATCAGTGACCCCGCAGGGCTTGTGGAGACCCAGTACTTC,CAISDPAGLVETQYF
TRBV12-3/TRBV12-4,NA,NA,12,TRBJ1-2,TGTGCCAGCAGCCCTAAGGCCTATGGCTACACCTTC,CASSPKAYGYTF
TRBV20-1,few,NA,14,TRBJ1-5,TGCAGTGCCGGCAGAGAGTATAGCAATCAGCCCCAGCATTTT,CSAGREYSNQPQHF
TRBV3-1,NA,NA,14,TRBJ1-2,TGTGCCAGCAGCTCCTTGGGGGACGGATATGGCTACACCTTC,CASSSLGDGYGYTF
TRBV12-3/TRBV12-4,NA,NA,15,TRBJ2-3,TGTGCCAGCACCGTTTCCCTAGCTGGGGCAGATACGCAGTATTTT,CASTVSLAGADTQYF
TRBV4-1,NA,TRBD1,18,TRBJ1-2,TGCGCCAGCAGCCAAGGCGGACAGGGAAAAAAGTCTAACTATGGCTACACCTTC,CASSQGGQGKKSNYGYTF
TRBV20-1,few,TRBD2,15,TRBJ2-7,TGCAGTGCAATCCCCGGGGCGGGAGGGCTCTACGAGCAGTACTTC,CSAIPGAGGLYEQYF
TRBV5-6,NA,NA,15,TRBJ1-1,TGTGCCAGCAGCTTCAGTCCAGGGCCTGACACTGAAGCTTTCTTT,CASSFSPGPDTEAFF
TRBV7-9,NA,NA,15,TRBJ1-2,TGTGCCAGCAGCTTAGAGATGCGGGGTTTCTATGGCTACACCTTC,CASSLEMRGFYGYTF
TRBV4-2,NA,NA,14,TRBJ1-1,TGTGCCAGCAGCCAAGACAGGGGCAGGACTGAAGCTTTCTTT,CASSQDRGRTEAFF
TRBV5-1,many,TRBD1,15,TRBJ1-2,TGCGCCAGCAGCTCTGTCCCGGGACAGGGGGCTGGCTACACCTTC,CASSSVPGQGAGYTF
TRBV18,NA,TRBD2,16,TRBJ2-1,TGTGCCAGCTCACCCGGGGGTAGCGGGAGAGTTAATGAGCAGTTCTTC,CASSPGGSGRVNEQFF
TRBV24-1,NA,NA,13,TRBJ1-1,TGTGCCACCAGTGTGACAGGAAACACTGAAGCTTTCTTT,CATSVTGNTEAFF
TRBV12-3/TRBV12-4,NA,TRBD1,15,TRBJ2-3,TGTGCCAGCAGTTTCCAGGGGGCGGGCTTTGCGCCGCAGTATTTT,CASSFQGAGFAPQYF
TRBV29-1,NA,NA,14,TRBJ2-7,TGCAGCGTTGAAAACCCTAGTTCCTACAATGAGCAGTACTTC,CSVENPSSYNEQYF
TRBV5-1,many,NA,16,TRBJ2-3,TGCGCCAGCAGCTTGTTATTGAGCTCTAGCACAGATACGCAGTATTTT,CASSLLLSSSTDTQYF
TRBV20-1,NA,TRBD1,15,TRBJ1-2,TGCAGTGCTAGAGATCCCCAGGGGGCTAGCTATGGCTACACCTTC,CSARDPQGASYGYTF